A selection of T cell receptor beta chains follows, all from one sample in a study of blood T cell repertoires in COVID-19. The method was immunoSEQ multiplex PCR; TCRdb's version includes in-frame clones alone and lacks a portion of them. The sample lists tens of thousands of clones, about 89% seen once, with around 2.2% in the top ten. Material: peripheral blood. The receptors here all came from a woman at least 80 years old with COVID-19, enrolled during active disease. The CDR3 runs from the conserved cysteine through the conserved F or W. The order of the fields is J gene, D gene, clone size, V gene, CDR3 protein, CDR3 DNA. The D gene is left open where the match is weak. Clone sizes are given selectively: once, few, many, or a class where the clone is expanded.

TRBJ2-1,TRBD2,.,TRBV13,CASSLSRTSGRYNEQFF,TGTGCCAGCAGCTTGAGTCGGACTAGCGGGCGTTACAATGAGCAGTTCTTC
TRBJ1-1,TRBD1,.,TRBV9,CASSSGGPEAFF,TGTGCCAGCAGCTCAGGGGGGCCTGAAGCTTTCTTT
TRBJ1-2,.,once,TRBV28,CASSLRGYGYTF,TGTGCCAGCAGTCTAAGGGGGTATGGCTACACCTTC
TRBJ1-2,TRBD1,few,TRBV5-1,CASSRQGYGYTF,TGCGCCAGCAGTAGACAGGGCTATGGCTACACCTTC
TRBJ2-1,TRBD2,.,TRBV7-2,CASSDRTSGFYNEQFF,TGTGCCAGCAGCGATCGGACTAGCGGATTCTACAATGAGCAGTTCTTC
TRBJ1-4,TRBD1,.,TRBV5-1,CASSLTGTNEKLFF,TGCGCCAGCAGCCTGACAGGGACTAATGAAAAACTGTTTTTT
TRBJ2-2,.,.,TRBV2,CASGPGAGGTGELFF,TGTGCCAGCGGGCCTGGAGCGGGCGGCACCGGGGAGCTGTTTTTT
TRBJ1-1,.,.,TRBV6-1,CASSEIRVQAFF,TGTGCCAGCAGTGAGATACGGGTTCAGGCTTTCTTT
TRBJ2-5,TRBD1,.,TRBV19,CASRPGDRGPETQYF,TGTGCCAGTAGACCCGGTGACAGGGGGCCTGAGACCCAGTACTTC
TRBJ2-3,.,.,TRBV2,CASSEGGGRDTQYF,TGTGCCAGCAGTGAAGGAGGAGGTCGTGATACGCAGTATTTT
TRBJ2-5,.,.,TRBV7-2,CASSLGRGQETQYF,TGTGCCAGCAGCTTAGGCCGGGGGCAAGAGACCCAGTACTTC
TRBJ2-5,TRBD2,.,TRBV29-1,CSVDGRLAGLQETQYF,TGCAGCGTTGACGGTAGACTAGCGGGGCTGCAAGAGACCCAGTACTTC
TRBJ1-3,.,.,TRBV5-5,CASSLGGIGNTIYF,TGTGCCAGCAGCTTAGGAGGGATTGGAAACACCATATATTTT
TRBJ2-7,.,.,TRBV3-1/TRBV3-2,CASSQGRLAYEQYF,TGTGCCAGCAGCCAAGGGCGACTAGCCTACGAGCAGTACTTC
TRBJ2-7,.,.,TRBV6-4,CASSVVRRLDVYYEQYF,TGTGCCAGCAGTGTGGTGAGGCGACTCGACGTTTACTACGAGCAGTACTTC
TRBJ2-7,TRBD1,.,TRBV6-5,CASSYEPGTGGDEQYF,TGTGCCAGCAGTTACGAGCCCGGGACAGGGGGGGACGAGCAGTACTTC
TRBJ2-1,TRBD2,.,TRBV15,CATSRPTSGSPGEQFF,TGTGCCACCAGCAGGCCGACTAGCGGTAGCCCAGGGGAGCAGTTCTTC
TRBJ2-2,TRBD2,.,TRBV5-4,CASSLPTSPNTGELFF,TGTGCCAGCAGCCTCCCGACTAGCCCGAACACCGGGGAGCTGTTTTTT
TRBJ2-3,.,.,TRBV20-1,CSAQRGDTQYF,TGCAGTGCTCAAAGGGGGGATACGCAGTATTTT
TRBJ1-1,.,once,TRBV18,CASSPSGGRTEAFF,TGTGCCAGCTCACCAAGTGGAGGCCGGACTGAAGCTTTCTTT
TRBJ2-2,TRBD2,.,TRBV5-1,CASSAGLLAGNTGELFF,TGCGCCAGCAGCGCGGGGTTACTAGCGGGGAACACCGGGGAGCTGTTTTTT
TRBJ1-4,.,.,TRBV18,CASSPREREKLFF,TGTGCCAGCTCACCACGCGAGCGGGAAAAACTGTTTTTT
TRBJ2-1,TRBD2,once,TRBV6-4,CASSEGRVAGGPGNEQFF,TGTGCCAGCAGTGAAGGAAGGGTAGCGGGAGGGCCAGGGAATGAGCAGTTCTTC
TRBJ1-6,.,.,TRBV14,CASSLTLGAPLHF,TGTGCCAGCAGCCTCACCCTAGGGGCGCCCCTCCACTTT
TRBJ2-7,.,.,TRBV9,CASSVGGASHEQYF,TGTGCCAGCAGCGTAGGAGGAGCCTCCCACGAGCAGTACTTC
TRBJ2-7,.,.,TRBV6-5,CASQSSGRRSYEQYF,TGTGCCTCACAAAGTTCGGGGAGACGCTCCTACGAGCAGTACTTC
TRBJ1-1,TRBD1,.,TRBV5-1,CASSFGTEGTEAFF,TGCGCCAGCAGCTTTGGGACAGAGGGGACTGAAGCTTTCTTT
TRBJ1-6,.,.,TRBV5-1,CASSLDSRSYNSPLHF,TGCGCCAGCAGCTTGGACAGCCGCTCCTATAATTCACCCCTCCACTTT
TRBJ2-5,.,.,TRBV15,CATSRGGTQYF,TGTGCCACCAGCAGAGGAGGGACCCAGTACTTC
TRBJ1-2,TRBD1,.,TRBV7-3,CASSLGQGNGYTF,TGTGCCAGCAGCTTAGGACAGGGAAACGGCTACACCTTC
TRBJ2-1,TRBD1,.,TRBV27,CASRRQGVVNEQFF,TGTGCCAGCAGAAGACAGGGGGTAGTCAATGAGCAGTTCTTC
TRBJ1-1,.,few,TRBV6-6,CASSSRDTKNTEAFF,TGTGCCAGCAGTTCTAGGGACACCAAGAACACTGAAGCTTTCTTT
TRBJ1-5,.,.,TRBV18,CASSPSRNNQPQHF,TGTGCCAGCTCACCAAGCCGAAACAATCAGCCCCAGCATTTT
TRBJ1-4,TRBD1,.,TRBV18,CASSPGGAGEKLFF,TGTGCCAGCTCTCCAGGGGGCGCAGGTGAAAAACTGTTTTTT
TRBJ1-5,.,.,TRBV3-1/TRBV3-2,CASSQDARGSNQPQHF,TGTGCCAGCAGCCAAGATGCCAGGGGAAGCAATCAGCCCCAGCATTTT
TRBJ2-2,.,.,TRBV5-1,CASSFANWNTGELFF,TGCGCCAGCAGCTTTGCGAACTGGAACACCGGGGAGCTGTTTTTT
TRBJ2-1,.,.,TRBV28,CASSFAIPSEQFF,TGTGCCAGCAGTTTTGCAATACCCAGTGAGCAGTTCTTC
TRBJ1-2,.,.,TRBV10-3,CAISRDTYGYTF,TGTGCCATCAGCCGGGACACCTATGGCTACACCTTC
TRBJ2-3,.,.,TRBV18,CASSRADTGDTQYF,TGTGCCAGCTCACGGGCAGATACGGGGGATACGCAGTATTTT
TRBJ1-1,TRBD1,.,TRBV2,CASREVTGTAFYTEAFF,TGTGCCAGCAGGGAAGTGACCGGGACAGCCTTTTACACTGAAGCTTTCTTT
TRBJ1-2,TRBD1,.,TRBV5-5,CASSLAGTGVNYGYTF,TGTGCCAGCAGCTTGGCCGGGACAGGGGTGAACTATGGCTACACCTTC
TRBJ1-4,TRBD1,.,TRBV4-2,CASSQGQGNEKLFF,TGTGCCAGCAGCCAAGGACAGGGAAATGAAAAACTGTTTTTT
TRBJ2-5,.,.,TRBV27,CASSLLAKETQYF,TGTGCCAGCAGTTTATTAGCTAAAGAGACCCAGTACTTC
TRBJ2-7,TRBD2,.,TRBV27,CASSLAGGPYEQYF,TGTGCCAGCAGTTTGGCGGGAGGGCCTTACGAGCAGTACTTC
TRBJ1-5,.,.,TRBV28,CASSLYVGGQPQHF,TGTGCCAGCAGTTTGTATGTGGGGGGTCAGCCCCAGCATTTT
TRBJ2-1,.,.,TRBV4-1,CASSRQGGYNEQFF,TGCGCCAGCAGCCGTCAGGGTGGGTACAATGAGCAGTTCTTC
TRBJ2-3,.,.,TRBV27,CASSLPAGQRSTDTQYF,TGTGCCAGCAGTTTACCGGCGGGGCAGCGCAGCACAGATACGCAGTATTTT
TRBJ1-5,TRBD1,.,TRBV2,CASSGRTGDSQPQHF,TGTGCCAGCAGTGGGAGGACAGGGGATTCTCAGCCCCAGCATTTT
TRBJ2-1,TRBD2,.,TRBV7-9,CASSPLVQREGHNEQFF,TGTGCCAGCAGCCCCCTGGTCCAGCGGGAGGGCCACAATGAGCAGTTCTTC
TRBJ2-3,.,.,TRBV7-2,CASSPRGRGSTDTQYF,TGTGCCAGCAGCCCTCGCGGGCGGGGTAGCACAGATACGCAGTATTTT
TRBJ1-4,TRBD1,.,TRBV30,CAFDRATNEKLFF,TGTGCCTTTGACAGGGCAACTAATGAAAAACTGTTTTTT
TRBJ2-3,TRBD1,.,TRBV4-1,CASSQEGQGVGDTQYF,TGCGCCAGCAGCCAAGAGGGGCAGGGGGTAGGAGATACGCAGTATTTT
TRBJ1-2,TRBD1,.,TRBV30,CAWSQQGYGYTF,TGTGCCTGGAGCCAACAGGGGTATGGCTACACCTTC
TRBJ1-5,.,once,TRBV5-8,CASSRRGSGQPQHF,TGTGCCAGCAGCCGCAGGGGATCCGGACAGCCCCAGCATTTT
TRBJ2-1,TRBD1,few,TRBV2,CASSVLLQGTEQFF,TGTGCCAGCAGCGTACTCCTACAGGGGACTGAGCAGTTCTTC